The entry below gives a single TCR beta chain sequence along with its context. The target antigen is unknown. This specimen belongs to a study of Tregs in tolerant kidney transplant recipients. Generated by immunoSEQ multiplex PCR, the TCRdb table keeps only in-frame clones and is missing some. The data contain about 240,000 clones, approximately 84% of them singletons. Findings and limits, study-wide: Findings come from small patient numbers and require larger validation.

The CDR3 runs to 15 residues. With V trimmed by 0 bases and J by 5 bases, 1 base remained unmatched. Germline V lookup: CDR1 SGDLS, CDR2 YYNGEE. V and J are TRBV9 and TRBJ2-1, with 11 bases that match TRBD2. The sequenced material came from CD4+ T cells from blood. The receptor's source is a human donor in good health. The DNA for the CDR3 is TGTGCCAGCAGCGTAGGGGGACTAGCGGACAATGAGCAGTTCTTC. As protein: CASSVGGLADNEQFF.